This T cell receptor (beta chain) originates from a study of blood T cell repertoires in COVID-19 (dated by TCRdb to between 2020 and 2021). At the level of the whole study: The collaborator samples originated in the United States, Italy and Spain and spanned the acute and convalescent phases of COVID-19. Where available, HLA class I and class II types were taken from metadata supplied by the sample provider and were not determined by assay-based typing. Deeply sampled blood TCRbeta repertoires from subjects exposed to, actively infected with, or recovered from COVID-19 were included in the dataset. The samples were drawn from two sources: the first 160 participants of the ongoing ImmuneRACE study, and fewer than 1,500 subjects contributed by 6 global collaborators. Nearly every sample came with metadata listing a de-identified subject ID, COVID-19 status, age in years and sex. The material from the prospective study consisted of cDNA or gDNA derived from T cells, B-cell-depleted T cells, or PBMCs. The repertoires were made available in a free public database intended to serve as a resource for research on the immune response to SARS-CoV-2.

CDR1 and CDR2 were assigned from the germline V gene as SGDLS and YYNGEE. From the cysteine through the phenylalanine, the CDR3 covers 15 amino acids. The only DNA kept is the CDR3, 45 bases in frame from the first base. The V end loses 0 bases and the J end loses 0 bases, and a stretch of 7 bases separates them. The paper's findings and limits, for the study overall: How much clinical and demographic metadata was included differed by source and by participant, and the metadata was provided uncurated.

The immunoSEQ Assay, a bias-controlled multiplex PCR, was used to amplify TCRbeta CDR3 regions from genomic DNA. The authors processed their data as follows. The number of nucleated cells in each sample was estimated by amplification of reference gene primers within the assay. To quantify the absolute abundance of each unique TCRbeta CDR3 rearrangement, sequence reads were collapsed and filtered. For each sample, productive Simpson clonality was calculated as the square root of Simpson's diversity index over productive rearrangements. TCRdb stores this immuneACCESS table with in-frame sequences only. Part of the clones is absent; in the studies checked, under half of the shortfall reflects unresolved V genes, and no reason is known for the rest. D and trimming come from the DNA, and the V and J calls and clone size come from that table. The sample contains fewer than 350,000 clones, 70% to 90% of them found a single time. The ten largest clonotypes hold just over 7% of the sample.

As regards this clone: Its antigen is not yet known. No clone much larger than this one lies a single base away; base qualities are absent.

Whole blood was collected in K2EDTA tubes by collaborating institutions according to the institutions' own protocols. For TCRbeta analysis, collaborator samples were shipped as frozen whole blood, as isolated PBMCs, or as DNA extracted from either sample type. The rearranged segments are TRBV9 and TRBJ1-3; the D gene cannot be resolved reliably. The source is a human donor in a cohort sampled during active COVID-19. Specimen: peripheral blood. The CDR3 reads CASSVAGSSGNTIYF. Read as DNA, the sequence is TGTGCCAGCAGCGTAGCGGGGAGCTCTGGAAACACCATATATTTT.